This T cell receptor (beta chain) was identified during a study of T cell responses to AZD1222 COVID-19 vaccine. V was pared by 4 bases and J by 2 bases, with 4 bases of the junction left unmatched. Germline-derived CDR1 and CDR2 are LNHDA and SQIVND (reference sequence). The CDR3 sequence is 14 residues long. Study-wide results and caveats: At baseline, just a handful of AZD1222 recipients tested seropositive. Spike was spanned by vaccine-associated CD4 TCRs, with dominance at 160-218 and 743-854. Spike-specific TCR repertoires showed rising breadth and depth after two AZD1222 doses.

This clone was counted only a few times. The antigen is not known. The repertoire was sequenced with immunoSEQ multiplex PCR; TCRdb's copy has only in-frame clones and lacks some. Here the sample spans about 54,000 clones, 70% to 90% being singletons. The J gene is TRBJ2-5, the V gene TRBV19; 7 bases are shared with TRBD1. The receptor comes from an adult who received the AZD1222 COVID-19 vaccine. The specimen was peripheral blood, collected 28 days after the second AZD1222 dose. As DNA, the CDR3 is TGTGCCAGTAGTAAACAGGGGAGACAAGAGACCCAGTACTTC. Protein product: CASSKQGRQETQYF.